This T cell receptor beta chain was retrieved from a study of CD8+ T cells in alopecia areata. Study-level background: Patients took tofacitinib for 6 to 18 months, followed by 6 drug-free months. Regarding the study as a whole: On tofacitinib, scalp and blood still held many of the expanded lesional clones. Lesional scalp, especially alopecia totalis/universalis, showed higher clonality than normal scalp.

With regard to this clone: Its antigen is currently unknown.

Investigators isolated RNA and reverse transcribed it into cDNA to act as the sequencing template. Produced via immunoSEQ multiplex PCR; TCRdb's table is partial and in-frame only. The sample lists fewer than 250,000 clones, 60% seen once, with 0.65% to 0.7% in the top ten. This sample's treatment: oral pan-JAK inhibitor, 5-10 mg twice daily. Researchers gathered lesional scalp punch biopsies and peripheral blood from patients with alopecia areata. Sequencing used CD4+ T cells sorted from blood, obtained at week 4, from a patient treated with tofacitinib. This TCR was sampled from a human donor with alopecia areata.

CDR3 in DNA: TGTGCCAGCAGCTTAAGGGAAACCACCGGGGAGCTGTTTTTT. It codes for CASSLRETTGELFF. The chain couples TRBV7-9 to TRBJ2-2, with D unresolved. Trimming removed 2 bases at V and 4 bases at J, with 8 bases between. Germline V gene lookup returns CDR1 SEHNR and CDR2 FQNEAQ (reference sequence). The CDR3 extends over 14 amino acids.